In its sample, the clone carrying this T cell receptor (beta chain) was seen once. This entry belongs to a study of blood T cell repertoires in COVID-19. At the level of the study: Sources were T cells, B-cell-depleted T cells, or PBMCs; the material itself was cDNA or gDNA.

The method was immunoSEQ multiplex PCR; TCRdb's version includes in-frame clones alone and lacks a portion of them. The sample contains around 370,000 clones, under 95% of which appear only once. CDR3 length: 13 amino acids. V lost 3 bases, J lost 6 bases, and 4 bases stayed unmatched. Germline assignment: CDR1 MNHEY and CDR2 SVGAGI. The clonotype comes from a woman under 30 who had recovered from COVID-19. What was sequenced was peripheral blood. The chain employs TRBV6-5 and TRBJ1-2; 7 nucleotides agree with TRBD1. In DNA, the CDR3 is TGTGCCAGCAGTTATAGGACAGGAAATGGCTACACCTTC. It yields the protein CASSYRTGNGYTF.